The next 13 T cell receptor beta chains were all read from a single sample in a study of STAT5B mutations in CD4+ large granular lymphocyte leukemia. Profiling relied on immunoSEQ multiplex PCR, and the TCRdb table lists in-frame clones only, not all of them. The sample records under 35,000 clones, 85% to 90% being singletons. What was sequenced was CD4+ T cells from blood buffy coats. All receptors derive from a human donor in good health.

The rearrangement uses TRBV4-1 and TRBJ2-4, with D possibly matching TRBD2 (7 bases). The ends were cut back, 4 bases at V and 8 bases at J, with 15 bases in the middle. Germline V lookup: CDR1 MGHRA, CDR2 YSYEKL. This CDR3 contains 14 residues. The DNA of the CDR3 is TGCGCCAGCAGCCCAGGAGGGGGGGTACACATTCAGTACTTC. This gives the protein CASSPGGGVHIQYF.

This rearrangement joins TRBV11-2 to TRBJ1-1, with a tentative D call TRBD1 (5 bases). This CDR3 region has 14 residues. Germline loops: CDR1 SGHAT, CDR2 FQNNGV. The V end was cut by 3 bases, the J end by 11 bases, with 19 bases between. CDR3: CASSFSEGTDGAFF. Here the CDR3 DNA reads TGTGCCAGCAGCTTCTCGGAAGGGACTGACGGGGCTTTCTTT.

J is TRBJ1-3 and V is TRBV7-2; D gene uncertain. V lost 3 bases to trimming and J lost 4 bases, with 7 bases between them. The CDR3 is 13 residues long. Germline V CDR1 and CDR2: SGHTA, FQGNSA. CDR3 amino acids: CASSFMGGNTIYF. The CDR3 DNA follows: TGTGCCAGCAGCTTTATGGGGGGAAACACCATATATTTT.

The gene calls are TRBV2 and TRBJ2-7; TRBD1 matches 7 bases. The CDR3 consists of 15 residues. From germline, CDR1 is SNHLY and CDR2 FYNNEI. The V gene end was trimmed by 6 bases and the J gene end by 1 base; junction bases not matched to a gene: 9. The CDR3, as DNA: TGTGCCAGCAGACAAGAGACAGGGATTTCCTACGAGCAGTACTTC. Translated, it gives CASRQETGISYEQYF.

The chain recombines TRBV15 with TRBJ2-1; possibly TRBD1 for D (6 bases). V was shortened by 3 bases and J by 7 bases, with 16 bases between the two germline ends. Germline lookup yields CDR1 LNHNV and CDR2 YYDKDF (reference sequence). The CDR3 length is 15 residues. The CDR3 reads CATSRGQLGENEQFF. CDR3 nucleotides: TGTGCCACCAGCAGGGGACAACTGGGGGAGAATGAGCAGTTCTTC.

The chain couples TRBV27 to TRBJ2-6; D assignment may be TRBD1 or TRBD2 (5 bases each). With 5 bases removed from V and 2 bases from J, the gap between germline ends came to 16 bases. The CDR3 consists of 17 residues. Germline values: CDR1 MNHEY, CDR2 SMNVEV (reference sequence). CDR3 sequence (DNA): TGTGCCAGCAGTCCCTCTCAACGGGGCGCTGGGGCCAACGTCCTGACTTTC. It yields the protein CASSPSQRGAGANVLTF.

The V gene is TRBV2, the J gene TRBJ1-1; D is possibly TRBD1 (6 bases). The germline gives CDR1 SNHLY, CDR2 FYNNEI. The length of the CDR3 is 11 residues. Trimming pared 6 bases from V and 11 bases from J, leaving 13 bases between. The CDR3 sequence: CASSPTGRAFF. The CDR3 DNA reads TGTGCCAGCAGCCCTACAGGGAGGGCTTTCTTT.

The rearrangement uses TRBV2 and TRBJ1-5; 9 nucleotides align to TRBD1. V shed 5 bases and J 6 bases; nucleotides not matched to a gene: 5. Germline CDR1 is SNHLY and CDR2 is FYNNEI. The CDR3 runs 14 residues. The CDR3 loop reads CASSWTGVGQPQHF. CDR3 DNA: TGTGCCAGCAGTTGGACAGGGGTCGGTCAGCCCCAGCATTTT.

This rearrangement joins TRBV10-3 to TRBJ2-2, with 9 bases lining up with TRBD2. The ends lost 4 bases at V and 0 bases at J; junction bases unmatched: 6. This CDR3 spans 17 amino acids. CDR1 and CDR2 from the germline V gene are ENHRY and SYGVKD. CDR3 in DNA: TGTGCCATCAGTGGGCCTAGCGGGGTTTCGAACACCGGGGAGCTGTTTTTT. Its protein is CAISGPSGVSNTGELFF.

The CDR3 loop reads CASSEGSRAEETQYF. DNA of the CDR3: TGTGCCAGCAGCGAAGGCTCGCGGGCGGAAGAGACCCAGTACTTC. The chain uses TRBV11-3 and TRBJ2-5, with a weak D call TRBD2 (5 bases). This CDR3 is 15 amino acids long. Germline CDR1 reads SGHNT; CDR2 reads YENEEA. Trimming left V 5 bases short and J 3 bases short, with 16 bases between.

This sequence joins TRBV5-1 and TRBJ1-1; D is ambiguous. CDR1 is SGHRS and CDR2 is YFSETQ in the germline V gene. The CDR3 runs 16 residues. V lost 5 bases and J 0 bases, leaving 17 bases between the germline ends. This CDR3 reads CASRPRLESVNTEAFF. CDR3 sequence (DNA): TGCGCCAGCAGGCCGCGACTCGAGAGTGTGAACACTGAAGCTTTCTTT. The whole variable domain, filled in from reference TRBV5-1 and TRBJ1-1, reads KAGVTQTPRYLIKTRGQQVTLSCSPISGHRSVSWYQQTPGQGLQFLFEYFSETQRNKGNFPGRFSGRQFSNSRSEMNVSTLELGDSALYLCASRPRLESVNTEAFFGQGTRLTVV.

The chain combines TRBV28 with TRBJ1-5, with 8 bases fitting TRBD1. The germline V gene has CDR1 MDHEN and CDR2 SYDVKM. The CDR3 covers 14 residues. J gave up 7 bases and V 6 bases, and 8 bases lay outside the gene matches. CDR3 protein: CASRRDRGGQPQHF. The CDR3 coding sequence is TGTGCCAGCAGGCGAGACAGGGGAGGCCAGCCCCAGCATTTT.

This rearrangement joins TRBV7-8 to TRBJ1-6; perhaps TRBD1 as D (6 bases). Trimming cost V 3 bases and J 4 bases, with 13 bases left between them. Germline-derived CDR1 and CDR2 are SGHVS and FQNEAQ. The length of the CDR3 is 16 residues. The CDR3 DNA reads as TGTGCCAGCAGCTTGGGGGGCCCTCCTTATAATTCACCCCTCCACTTT. Residues: CASSLGGPPYNSPLHF.